A single sample is the source of the 5 T cell receptor beta chains below, sequenced in a study of blood T cells in healthy people across ages. The second PCR ran roughly 7 to 12 cycles with a sample-barcoded 5' primer and J-beta primers. Each CDR3 protein is one row after TCRdb ran MiXCR on the 5' RACE reads. In the table there are fewer than 700,000 distinct CDR3 sequences, roughly two fifths of which are singletons. Sequencing input: blood. Receptors originate from a man aged 80 or over in good health.

The chain joins TRBV6-1 to TRBJ2-4; TRBD2 is a possible D gene (7 bases). The germline CDR1 and CDR2 sequences are MNHNS and SASEGT. CDR3 length equals 17 residues. Trimming removed 2 bases at V and 3 bases at J, with 17 bases between. In nucleotides, the CDR3 is TGTGCCAGCAGTGAATACGGAGGGGGGGTAGGCAAAAACATTCAGTACTTC. Protein: CASSEYGGGVGKNIQYF.

This clonotype was found a few times. The rearrangement joins TRBV14 to TRBJ1-2; TRBD1 might be the D (5 bases). CDR1 and CDR2 from the germline V gene are SGHDN and FVKESK. The CDR3 has 16 residues. V shed 4 bases and J shed 5 bases, with 20 bases lying between them. The CDR3 DNA sequence: TGTGCCAGCAGCCCTCCGGGACCGTCAACGATTTATGGCTACACCTTC. It is translated as CASSPPGPSTIYGYTF.

This clonotype was seen a few times. CDR3 amino acids: CASSYRLAWVGDTQYF. CDR3 DNA: TGTGCCAGCAGCTACCGACTAGCGTGGGTCGGGGATACGCAGTATTTT. The rearrangement uses TRBV7-2 and TRBJ2-3, with 8 positions matching TRBD2. This CDR3 comprises 16 residues. V trimming: 4 bases; J trimming: 6 bases; junction bases outside the gene matches: 12. Germline lookup yields CDR1 SGHTA and CDR2 FQGNSA.

The V and J genes are TRBV29-1 and TRBJ2-3; possible D gene TRBD1, 6 bases. The CDR3 covers 14 residues. The germline V gene encodes CDR1 SQVTM and CDR2 ANQGSEA. The germline V and J ends were trimmed by 3 bases and 5 bases, with 15 bases remaining between them. DNA for the CDR3: TGCAGCGTTGACTTGACAGGTCGCGGAGATACGCAGTATTTT. Protein: CSVDLTGRGDTQYF.

About this clonotype: At one end the junction does not follow the germline gene, possibly because of a read error. The J gene is TRBJ1-1, the V gene TRBV7-3; D remains unclear. The CDR3 length is 13 residues. CDR1 is SGHTA and CDR2 is FQGTGA in the germline V gene. The CDR3 DNA reads as TGTGCCAGCAGCCGGGGAGCGAACACTGAAGTTTTCTTT. Its translation: CASSRGANTEVFF.